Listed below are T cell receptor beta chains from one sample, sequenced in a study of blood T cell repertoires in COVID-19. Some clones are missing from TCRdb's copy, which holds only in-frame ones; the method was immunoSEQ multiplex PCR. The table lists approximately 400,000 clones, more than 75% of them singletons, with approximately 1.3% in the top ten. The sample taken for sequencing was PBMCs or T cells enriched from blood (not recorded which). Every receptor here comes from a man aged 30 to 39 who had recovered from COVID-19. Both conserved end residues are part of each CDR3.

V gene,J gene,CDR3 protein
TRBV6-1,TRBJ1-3,CASSEAQRTGGNTIYF
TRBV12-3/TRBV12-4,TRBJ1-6,CASSPPYNSPLHF
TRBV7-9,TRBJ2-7,CASSSIWVNGTGDGGEQYF
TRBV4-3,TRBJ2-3,CASSLLQGVSGNTQYF
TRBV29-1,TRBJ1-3,CSVNWDRDSGNTIYF
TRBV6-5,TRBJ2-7,CASGDRGRAWIF
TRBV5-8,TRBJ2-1,CASSLRQLAGRNEQFF
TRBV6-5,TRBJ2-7,CASSYYGQGHYEQYF
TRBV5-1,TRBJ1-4,CASSSGQLNEKLFF
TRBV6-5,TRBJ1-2,CASSTTGNYGYTF
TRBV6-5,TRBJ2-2,CASSDTANTGELFF
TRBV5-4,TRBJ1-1,CASRLGGSRGIMNTEAFF
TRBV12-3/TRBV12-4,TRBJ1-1,CASSLVNEAFF
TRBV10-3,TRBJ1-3,CAIRRDRVSENTIYF
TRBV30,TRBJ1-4,CAWTPPSVGEKLFF
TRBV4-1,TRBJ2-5,CASSHPGQGNQETQYF
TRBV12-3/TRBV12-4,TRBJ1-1,CASSWSGSTEAFF
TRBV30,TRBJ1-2,CAWSGQNSNGYTF